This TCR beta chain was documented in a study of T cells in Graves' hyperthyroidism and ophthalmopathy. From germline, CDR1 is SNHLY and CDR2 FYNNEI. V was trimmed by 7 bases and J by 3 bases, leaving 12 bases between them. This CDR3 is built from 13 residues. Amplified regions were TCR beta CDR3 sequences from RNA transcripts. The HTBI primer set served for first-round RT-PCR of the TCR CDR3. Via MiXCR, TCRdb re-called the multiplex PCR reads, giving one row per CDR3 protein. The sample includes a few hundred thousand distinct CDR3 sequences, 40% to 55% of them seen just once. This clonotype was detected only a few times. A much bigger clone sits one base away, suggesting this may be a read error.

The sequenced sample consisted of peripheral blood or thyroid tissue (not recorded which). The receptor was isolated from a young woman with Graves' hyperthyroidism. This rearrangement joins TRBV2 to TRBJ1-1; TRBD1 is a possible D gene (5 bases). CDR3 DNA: TGTGCCAGCACGGCAGGGTTGGACACTGAAGCTTTCTTT. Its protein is CASTAGLDTEAFF.